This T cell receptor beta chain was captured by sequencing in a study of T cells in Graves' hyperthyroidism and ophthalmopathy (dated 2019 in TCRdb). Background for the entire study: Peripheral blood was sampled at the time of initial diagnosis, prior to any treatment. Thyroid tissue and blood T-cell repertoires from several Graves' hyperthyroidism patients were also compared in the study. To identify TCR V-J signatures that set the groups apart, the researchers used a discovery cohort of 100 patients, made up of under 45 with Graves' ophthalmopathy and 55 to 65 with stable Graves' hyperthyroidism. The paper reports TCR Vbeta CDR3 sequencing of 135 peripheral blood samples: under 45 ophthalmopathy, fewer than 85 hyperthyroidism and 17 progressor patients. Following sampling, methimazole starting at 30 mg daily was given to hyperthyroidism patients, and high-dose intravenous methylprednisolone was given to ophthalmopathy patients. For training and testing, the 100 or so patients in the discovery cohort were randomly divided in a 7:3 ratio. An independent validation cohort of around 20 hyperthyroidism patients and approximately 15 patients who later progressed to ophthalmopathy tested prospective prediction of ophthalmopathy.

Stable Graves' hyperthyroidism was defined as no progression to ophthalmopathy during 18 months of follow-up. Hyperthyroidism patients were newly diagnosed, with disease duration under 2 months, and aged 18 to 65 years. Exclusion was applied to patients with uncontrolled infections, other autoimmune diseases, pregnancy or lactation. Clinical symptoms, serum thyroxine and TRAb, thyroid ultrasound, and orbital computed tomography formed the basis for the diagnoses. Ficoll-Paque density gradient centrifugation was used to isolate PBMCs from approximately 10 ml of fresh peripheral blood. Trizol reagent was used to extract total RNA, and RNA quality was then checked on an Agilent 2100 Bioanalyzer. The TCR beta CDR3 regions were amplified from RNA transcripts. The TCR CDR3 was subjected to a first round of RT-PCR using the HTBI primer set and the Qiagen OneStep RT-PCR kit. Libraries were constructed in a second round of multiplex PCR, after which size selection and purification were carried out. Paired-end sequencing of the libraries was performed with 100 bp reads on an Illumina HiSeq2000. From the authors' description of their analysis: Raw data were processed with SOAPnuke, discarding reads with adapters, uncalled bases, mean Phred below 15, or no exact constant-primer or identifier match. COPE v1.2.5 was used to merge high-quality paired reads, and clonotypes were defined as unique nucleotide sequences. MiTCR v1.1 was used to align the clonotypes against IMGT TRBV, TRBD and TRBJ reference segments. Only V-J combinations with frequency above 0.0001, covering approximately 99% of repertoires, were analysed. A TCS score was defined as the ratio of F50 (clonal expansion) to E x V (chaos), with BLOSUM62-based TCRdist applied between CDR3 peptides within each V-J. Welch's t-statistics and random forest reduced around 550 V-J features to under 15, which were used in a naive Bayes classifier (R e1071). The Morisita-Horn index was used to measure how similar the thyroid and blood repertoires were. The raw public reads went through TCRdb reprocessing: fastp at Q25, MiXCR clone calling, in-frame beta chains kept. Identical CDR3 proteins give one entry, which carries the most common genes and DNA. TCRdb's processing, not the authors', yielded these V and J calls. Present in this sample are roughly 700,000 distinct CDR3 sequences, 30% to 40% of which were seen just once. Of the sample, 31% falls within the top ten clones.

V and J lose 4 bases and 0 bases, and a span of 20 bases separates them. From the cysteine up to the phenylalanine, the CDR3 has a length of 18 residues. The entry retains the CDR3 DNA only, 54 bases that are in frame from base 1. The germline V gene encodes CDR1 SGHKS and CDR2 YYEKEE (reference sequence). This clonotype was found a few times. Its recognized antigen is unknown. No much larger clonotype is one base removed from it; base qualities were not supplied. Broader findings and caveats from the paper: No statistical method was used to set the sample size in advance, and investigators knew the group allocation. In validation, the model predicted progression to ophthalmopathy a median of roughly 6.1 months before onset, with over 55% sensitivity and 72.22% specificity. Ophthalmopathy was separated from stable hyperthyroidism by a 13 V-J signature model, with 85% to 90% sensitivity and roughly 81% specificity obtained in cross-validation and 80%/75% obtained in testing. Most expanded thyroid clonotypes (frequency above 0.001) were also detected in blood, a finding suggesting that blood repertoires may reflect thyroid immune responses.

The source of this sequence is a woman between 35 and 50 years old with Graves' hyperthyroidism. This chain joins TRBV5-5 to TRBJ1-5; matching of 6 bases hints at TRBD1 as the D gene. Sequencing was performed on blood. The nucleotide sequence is TGTGCCAGCAGCATCCGACACCGAGCAGGGGTTAGCAATCAGCCCCAGCATTTT. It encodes CASSIRHRAGVSNQPQHF.